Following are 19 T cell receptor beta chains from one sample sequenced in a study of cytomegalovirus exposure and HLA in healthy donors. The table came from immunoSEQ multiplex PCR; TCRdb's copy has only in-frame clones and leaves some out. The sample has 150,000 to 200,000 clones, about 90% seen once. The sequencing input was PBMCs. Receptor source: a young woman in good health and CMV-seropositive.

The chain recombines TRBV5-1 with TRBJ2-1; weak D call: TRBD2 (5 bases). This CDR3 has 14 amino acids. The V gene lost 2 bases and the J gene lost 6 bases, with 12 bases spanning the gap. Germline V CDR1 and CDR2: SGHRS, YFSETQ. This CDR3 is CASSFRDSLNEQFF. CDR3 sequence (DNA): TGCGCCAGCAGCTTTCGGGATAGTCTCAATGAGCAGTTCTTC.

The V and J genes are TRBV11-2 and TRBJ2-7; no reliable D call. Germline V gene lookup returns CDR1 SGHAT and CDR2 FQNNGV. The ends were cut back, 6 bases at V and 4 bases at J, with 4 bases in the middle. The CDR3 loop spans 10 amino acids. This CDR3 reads CASSRYEQYF. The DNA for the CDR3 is TGTGCCAGCAGTCGTTACGAGCAGTACTTC.

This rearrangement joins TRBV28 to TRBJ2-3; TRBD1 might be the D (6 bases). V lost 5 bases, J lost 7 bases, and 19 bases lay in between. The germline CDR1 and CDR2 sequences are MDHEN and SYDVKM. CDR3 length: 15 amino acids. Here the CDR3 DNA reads TGTGCCAGCAGTCGCCCCGCACTGAGGGGGAATACGCAGTATTTT. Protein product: CASSRPALRGNTQYF.

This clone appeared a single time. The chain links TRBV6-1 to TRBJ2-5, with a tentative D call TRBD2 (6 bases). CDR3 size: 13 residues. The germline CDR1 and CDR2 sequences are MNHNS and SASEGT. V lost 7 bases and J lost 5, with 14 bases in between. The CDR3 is CASTREVSETQYF. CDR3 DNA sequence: TGTGCCAGCACGCGGGAAGTTTCGGAGACCCAGTACTTC.

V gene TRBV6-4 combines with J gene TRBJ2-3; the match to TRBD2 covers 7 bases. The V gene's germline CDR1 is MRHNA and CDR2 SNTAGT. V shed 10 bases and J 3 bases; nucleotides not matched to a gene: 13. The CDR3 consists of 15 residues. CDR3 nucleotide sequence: TGTGCCATCTCTGGGGAGACTAGCAGTACAGATACGCAGTATTTT. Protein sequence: CAISGETSSTDTQYF.

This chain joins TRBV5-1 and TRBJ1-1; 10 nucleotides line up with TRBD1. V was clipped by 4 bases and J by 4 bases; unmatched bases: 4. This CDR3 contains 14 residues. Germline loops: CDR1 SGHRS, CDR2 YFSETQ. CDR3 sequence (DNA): TGCGCCAGCAGCGTGGGGGACAGGGGCACTGAAGCTTTCTTT. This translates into CASSVGDRGTEAFF.

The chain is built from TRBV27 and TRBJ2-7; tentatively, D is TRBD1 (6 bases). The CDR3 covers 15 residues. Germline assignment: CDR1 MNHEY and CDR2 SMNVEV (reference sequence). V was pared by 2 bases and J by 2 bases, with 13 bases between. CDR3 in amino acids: CASSLRGTPAYEQYF. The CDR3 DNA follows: TGTGCCAGCAGTTTAAGGGGGACGCCAGCCTACGAGCAGTACTTC.

CDR3 sequence (DNA): TGTGCCAGCAGCCAAGATCGGACTAGCGGATCCTACGAGCAGTACTTC. Encoded protein: CASSQDRTSGSYEQYF. J is TRBJ2-7 and V is TRBV4-2, with TRBD2 matching over 10 bases. Germline lookup yields CDR1 LGHNA and CDR2 YNFKEQ. Unmatched junction bases numbered 3, after V lost 0 bases and J lost 1 base. This CDR3 contains 16 residues.

The CDR3 bases are TGTGCCACCTCCCCCCGGGAGCCCGAGGGCTACACCTTC. Its translation is CATSPREPEGYTF. The chain carries TRBV15 and TRBJ1-2; no firm D call. V shed 8 bases and J shed 8 bases, with 18 bases lying between them. Germline lookup yields CDR1 LNHNV and CDR2 YYDKDF (reference sequence). The CDR3 loop spans 13 amino acids. Complete variable domain (other parts from reference TRBV15 and TRBJ1-2): DAMVIQNPRYQVTQFGKPVTLSCSQTLNHNVMYWYQQKSSQAPKLLFHYYDKDFNNEADTPDNFQSRRPNTSFCFLDIRSPGLGDTAMYLCATSPREPEGYTFGSGTRLTVV.

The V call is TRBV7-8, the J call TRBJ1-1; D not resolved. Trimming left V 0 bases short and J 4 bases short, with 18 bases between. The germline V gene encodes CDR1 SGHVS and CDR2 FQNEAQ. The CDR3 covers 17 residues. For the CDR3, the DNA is TGTGCCAGCAGCTTAGCGCGAGGCCCCACCCCGACCACTGAAGCTTTCTTT. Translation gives CASSLARGPTPTTEAFF.

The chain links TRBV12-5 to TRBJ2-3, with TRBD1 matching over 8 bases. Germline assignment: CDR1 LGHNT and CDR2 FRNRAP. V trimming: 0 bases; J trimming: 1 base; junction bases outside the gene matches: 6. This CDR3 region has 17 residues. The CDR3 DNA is TGTGCTAGTGGTTTGGTATACCTGACAGGGGGCACAGATACGCAGTATTTT. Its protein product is CASGLVYLTGGTDTQYF. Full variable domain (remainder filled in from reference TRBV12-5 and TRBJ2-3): DARVTQTPRHKVTEMGQEVTMRCQPILGHNTVFWYRQTMMQGLELLAYFRNRAPLDDSGMPKDRFSAEMPDATLATLKIQPSEPRDSAVYFCASGLVYLTGGTDTQYFGPGTRLTVL.

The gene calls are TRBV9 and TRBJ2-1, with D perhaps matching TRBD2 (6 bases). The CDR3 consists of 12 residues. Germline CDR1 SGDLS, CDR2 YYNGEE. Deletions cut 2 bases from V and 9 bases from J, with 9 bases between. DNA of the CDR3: TGTGCCAGCAGCGTGGAGGGGAGTGAGCAGTTCTTC. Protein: CASSVEGSEQFF.

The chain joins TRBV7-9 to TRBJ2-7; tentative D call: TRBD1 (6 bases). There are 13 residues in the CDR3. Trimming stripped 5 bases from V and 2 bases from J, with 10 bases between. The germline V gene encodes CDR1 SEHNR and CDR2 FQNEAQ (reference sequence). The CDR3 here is CASSHRDTYEQYF. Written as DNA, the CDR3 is TGTGCCAGCAGCCACAGGGACACCTACGAGCAGTACTTC.

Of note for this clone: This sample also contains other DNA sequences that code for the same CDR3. The DNA of the CDR3 is TGCGCCAGCAGCTTGGCCGGGGGGTCCTACGAGCAGTACTTC. This sequence encodes CASSLAGGSYEQYF. The chain has TRBV5-1 and TRBJ2-7; 7 bases match TRBD2. Germline CDR1 and CDR2: SGHRS and YFSETQ. There are 14 residues in the CDR3. V trimming: 0 bases; J trimming: 1 base; junction bases outside the gene matches: 1.

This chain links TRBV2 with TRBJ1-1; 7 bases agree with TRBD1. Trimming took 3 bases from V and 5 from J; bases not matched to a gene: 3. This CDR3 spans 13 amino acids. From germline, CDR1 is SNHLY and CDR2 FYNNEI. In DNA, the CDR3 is TGTGCCAGCAGTGACGACAGGGATACTGAAGCTTTCTTT. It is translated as CASSDDRDTEAFF.

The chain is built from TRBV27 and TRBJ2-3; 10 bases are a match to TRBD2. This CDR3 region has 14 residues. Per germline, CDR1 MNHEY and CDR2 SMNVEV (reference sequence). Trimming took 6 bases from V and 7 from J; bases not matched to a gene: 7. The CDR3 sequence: CASSPLAGAYTQYF. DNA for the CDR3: TGTGCCAGCAGCCCTCTAGCGGGAGCTTATACGCAGTATTTT.

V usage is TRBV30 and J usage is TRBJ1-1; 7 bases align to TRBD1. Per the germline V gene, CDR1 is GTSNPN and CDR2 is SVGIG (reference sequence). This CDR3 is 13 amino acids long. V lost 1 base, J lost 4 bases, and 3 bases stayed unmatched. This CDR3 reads CAWSADRATEAFF. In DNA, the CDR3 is TGTGCCTGGAGTGCAGACAGGGCCACTGAAGCTTTCTTT.

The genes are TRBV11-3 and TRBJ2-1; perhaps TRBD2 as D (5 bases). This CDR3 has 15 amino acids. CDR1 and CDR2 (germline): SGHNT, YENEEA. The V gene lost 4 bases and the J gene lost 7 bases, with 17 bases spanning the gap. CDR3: CASSSYEGGKNEQFF. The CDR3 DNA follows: TGTGCCAGCAGCTCCTACGAGGGTGGGAAGAATGAGCAGTTCTTC.

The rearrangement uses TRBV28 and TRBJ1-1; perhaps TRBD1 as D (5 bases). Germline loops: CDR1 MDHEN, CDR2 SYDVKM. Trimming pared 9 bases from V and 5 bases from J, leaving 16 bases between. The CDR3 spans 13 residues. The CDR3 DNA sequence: TGTGCCAGTATAACGGGGGGTAGGACTGAAGCTTTCTTT. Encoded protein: CASITGGRTEAFF. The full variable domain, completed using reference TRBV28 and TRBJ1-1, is DVKVTQSSRYLVKRTGEKVFLECVQDMDHENMFWYRQDPGLGLRLIYFSYDVKMKEKGDIPEGYSVSREKKERFSLILESASTNQTSMYLCASITGGRTEAFFGQGTRLTVV.